The rows below give T cell receptor beta chains drawn from one sample of a study of siplizumab effects on memory and regulatory T cells. Using immunoSEQ multiplex PCR, the repertoire was profiled, and TCRdb retains in-frame clones only, with some absent. The table lists 65,000 to 70,000 clones, over 70% of them singletons, with 1.7% in the top ten. Input material: Tregs sorted from blood. The receptors here all came from a human donor in good health. Both conserved end residues are part of each CDR3. Fields, in order: J gene, V gene, clone size, D gene, CDR3 protein, CDR3 DNA. A D gene is named only where the DNA matches it firmly. A clone size is listed for some rows: how often the clone was seen (once, few, many), or a class if it is expanded.

j_call: TRBJ1-2
v_call: TRBV7-9
clone_size: NA
d_call: NA
cdr3_aa: CASSLSGTTNGYTF
cdr3_nt: TGTGCCAGCAGCTTATCCGGGACGACGAATGGCTACACCTTC

j_call: TRBJ2-6
v_call: TRBV19
clone_size: NA
d_call: NA
cdr3_aa: CASSKGAGANVLTF
cdr3_nt: TGTGCCAGTAGTAAAGGTGCTGGGGCCAACGTCCTGACTTTC

j_call: TRBJ1-5
v_call: TRBV2
clone_size: NA
d_call: TRBD1
cdr3_aa: CASSNGQGVQPQHF
cdr3_nt: TGTGCCAGCAGCAACGGACAGGGAGTTCAGCCCCAGCATTTT

j_call: TRBJ2-3
v_call: TRBV19
clone_size: NA
d_call: TRBD2
cdr3_aa: CASSDLAGAPVDTQYF
cdr3_nt: TGTGCCAGTAGTGACTTAGCGGGGGCCCCGGTAGATACGCAGTATTTT

j_call: TRBJ2-7
v_call: TRBV19
clone_size: few
d_call: TRBD2
cdr3_aa: CASSTLTSAYEQYF
cdr3_nt: TGTGCCAGTAGTACCTTAACTAGCGCCTACGAGCAGTACTTC

j_call: TRBJ2-6
v_call: TRBV5-4
clone_size: NA
d_call: TRBD2
cdr3_aa: CASSTAGGGANVLTF
cdr3_nt: TGTGCCAGCAGCACGGCGGGGGGCGGGGCCAACGTCCTGACTTTC

j_call: TRBJ2-1
v_call: TRBV10-2
clone_size: NA
d_call: NA
cdr3_aa: CASSEAWEYNEQFF
cdr3_nt: TGCGCCAGCAGTGAGGCTTGGGAATACAATGAGCAGTTCTTC

j_call: TRBJ2-1
v_call: TRBV6-5
clone_size: NA
d_call: NA
cdr3_aa: CASRSTNEQFF
cdr3_nt: TGTGCCAGCAGGTCGACCAATGAGCAGTTCTTC

j_call: TRBJ2-2
v_call: TRBV7-9
clone_size: NA
d_call: TRBD1
cdr3_aa: CASSHGQAFDTGELFF
cdr3_nt: TGTGCCAGCAGCCATGGACAGGCATTCGACACCGGGGAGCTGTTTTTT

j_call: TRBJ2-7
v_call: TRBV5-1
clone_size: NA
d_call: NA
cdr3_aa: CASSSSYEQYF
cdr3_nt: TGCGCCAGCAGCTCCTCCTACGAGCAGTACTTC

j_call: TRBJ1-2
v_call: TRBV18
clone_size: few
d_call: NA
cdr3_aa: CASSPGGQNGNYGYTF
cdr3_nt: TGTGCCAGCTCGCCGGGGGGGCAAAATGGGAACTATGGCTACACCTTC

j_call: TRBJ2-2
v_call: TRBV6-5
clone_size: NA
d_call: NA
cdr3_aa: CASRRLGVLFF
cdr3_nt: TGTGCCAGCAGACGCCTCGGGGTGCTGTTTTTT

j_call: TRBJ1-1
v_call: TRBV28
clone_size: NA
d_call: TRBD1
cdr3_aa: CASSPLGTGYLNTEAFF
cdr3_nt: TGTGCCAGCAGTCCTTTGGGGACAGGGTACCTGAACACTGAAGCTTTCTTT

j_call: TRBJ2-7
v_call: TRBV12-5
clone_size: NA
d_call: NA
cdr3_aa: CASGLVPPYEQYF
cdr3_nt: TGTGCTAGTGGTTTGGTCCCGCCATACGAGCAGTACTTC

j_call: TRBJ1-2
v_call: TRBV5-6
clone_size: few
d_call: TRBD1
cdr3_aa: CASSLDSATGRYGYTF
cdr3_nt: TGTGCCAGCAGCTTGGATAGCGCGACAGGGCGCTATGGCTACACCTTC

j_call: TRBJ1-2
v_call: TRBV7-9
clone_size: NA
d_call: NA
cdr3_aa: CASSLSGGHYGYTF
cdr3_nt: TGTGCCAGCAGCCTTTCCGGGGGCCACTATGGCTACACCTTC

j_call: TRBJ2-1
v_call: TRBV18
clone_size: NA
d_call: TRBD2
cdr3_aa: CASSPRRLAGSEQFF
cdr3_nt: TGTGCCAGCTCACCACGGAGACTAGCGGGGAGTGAGCAGTTCTTC

j_call: TRBJ2-7
v_call: TRBV6-1
clone_size: NA
d_call: NA
cdr3_aa: CASSELNIRDYEQYF
cdr3_nt: TGTGCCAGCAGTGAACTGAACATCCGAGACTACGAGCAGTACTTC

j_call: TRBJ1-2
v_call: TRBV30
clone_size: NA
d_call: NA
cdr3_aa: CARGDRYQGGYTF
cdr3_nt: TGTGCCCGGGGGGACCGCTACCAAGGTGGCTACACCTTC

j_call: TRBJ2-5
v_call: TRBV6-5
clone_size: once
d_call: NA
cdr3_aa: CASSYEAGASGGTQYF
cdr3_nt: TGTGCCAGCAGTTATGAGGCAGGGGCCTCCGGAGGGACCCAGTACTTC

j_call: TRBJ2-1
v_call: TRBV13
clone_size: NA
d_call: TRBD1
cdr3_aa: CASSFRTGGKFFF
cdr3_nt: TGTGCCAGCAGCTTTAGGACAGGGGGAAAATTTTTCTTC

j_call: TRBJ2-7
v_call: TRBV18
clone_size: NA
d_call: TRBD1
cdr3_aa: CASLRTGDYEQYF
cdr3_nt: TGTGCCAGCCTACGTACAGGGGACTACGAGCAGTACTTC

j_call: TRBJ1-1
v_call: TRBV30
clone_size: NA
d_call: NA
cdr3_aa: CAWSVHGRRAFF
cdr3_nt: TGTGCCTGGAGTGTACACGGCAGGAGGGCTTTCTTT

j_call: TRBJ1-1
v_call: TRBV19
clone_size: NA
d_call: NA
cdr3_aa: CASSSQGVGTEAFF
cdr3_nt: TGTGCCAGTAGTTCCCAAGGGGTTGGCACTGAAGCTTTCTTT

j_call: TRBJ1-2
v_call: TRBV5-4
clone_size: NA
d_call: NA
cdr3_aa: CASSQVDNYGYTF
cdr3_nt: TGTGCCAGCAGCCAAGTAGATAACTATGGCTACACCTTC

j_call: TRBJ2-6
v_call: TRBV5-1
clone_size: once
d_call: TRBD2
cdr3_aa: CASSFGLAGVSGANVLTF
cdr3_nt: TGCGCCAGCAGCTTCGGACTAGCGGGAGTCTCTGGGGCCAACGTCCTGACTTTC

j_call: TRBJ2-6
v_call: TRBV10-1
clone_size: NA
d_call: NA
cdr3_aa: CASSDGGPGANVLTF
cdr3_nt: TGCGCCAGCAGTGATGGGGGCCCTGGGGCCAACGTCCTGACTTTC

j_call: TRBJ2-7
v_call: TRBV9
clone_size: NA
d_call: NA
cdr3_aa: CASSVRDLGSEQYF
cdr3_nt: TGTGCCAGCAGCGTACGCGATTTGGGCTCCGAGCAGTACTTC

j_call: TRBJ2-2
v_call: TRBV5-1
clone_size: NA
d_call: TRBD2
cdr3_aa: CASSSQGGLAITGELFF
cdr3_nt: TGCGCCAGCAGCTCCCAAGGGGGACTAGCGATCACCGGGGAGCTGTTTTTT

j_call: TRBJ2-7
v_call: TRBV18
clone_size: NA
d_call: NA
cdr3_aa: CASSPGTFGEQYF
cdr3_nt: TGTGCCAGCTCACCCGGGACCTTTGGGGAGCAGTACTTC

j_call: TRBJ1-2
v_call: TRBV19
clone_size: NA
d_call: NA
cdr3_aa: CASSTNPRVSGYTF
cdr3_nt: TGTGCCAGTAGTACTAACCCAAGGGTGTCTGGCTACACCTTC

j_call: TRBJ1-5
v_call: TRBV6-6
clone_size: NA
d_call: NA
cdr3_aa: CASSFQMNQPQHF
cdr3_nt: TGTGCCAGCAGTTTTCAAATGAATCAGCCCCAGCATTTT

j_call: TRBJ2-1
v_call: TRBV12-5
clone_size: NA
d_call: TRBD2
cdr3_aa: CASGPPRASGGPAFF
cdr3_nt: TGTGCTAGTGGCCCCCCTCGGGCTAGCGGGGGCCCAGCGTTCTTC

j_call: TRBJ2-7
v_call: TRBV7-8
clone_size: NA
d_call: TRBD2
cdr3_aa: CASSTNSGSHTYEQYF
cdr3_nt: TGTGCCAGCAGCACTAATAGCGGGAGTCATACCTACGAGCAGTACTTC

j_call: TRBJ2-1
v_call: TRBV6-1
clone_size: medium-sized
d_call: NA
cdr3_aa: CASSARTYNEQFF
cdr3_nt: TGTGCCAGCAGTGCCCGGACCTACAATGAGCAGTTCTTC

j_call: TRBJ2-7
v_call: TRBV7-8
clone_size: NA
d_call: TRBD2
cdr3_aa: CASSVAPLTSGTAYEQYF
cdr3_nt: TGTGCCAGCAGCGTAGCCCCCCTCACTAGCGGGACTGCCTACGAGCAGTACTTC

j_call: TRBJ2-5
v_call: TRBV6-5
clone_size: NA
d_call: TRBD1
cdr3_aa: CASSTRGRGETQYF
cdr3_nt: TGTGCCAGCAGTACTAGGGGGCGCGGGGAGACCCAGTACTTC

j_call: TRBJ2-3
v_call: TRBV5-1
clone_size: NA
d_call: TRBD2
cdr3_aa: CASRPGLADSSTDTQYF
cdr3_nt: TGCGCCAGCCGACCGGGACTAGCGGACTCTAGCACAGATACGCAGTATTTT

j_call: TRBJ1-5
v_call: TRBV5-5
clone_size: NA
d_call: NA
cdr3_aa: CASSRGAGRNNQPQHF
cdr3_nt: TGTGCCAGCAGCCGGGGGGCCGGGAGAAACAATCAGCCCCAGCATTTT

j_call: TRBJ2-1
v_call: TRBV6-1
clone_size: NA
d_call: TRBD1
cdr3_aa: CASSRGREQFF
cdr3_nt: TGTGCCAGCAGCAGGGGGCGAGAGCAGTTCTTC

j_call: TRBJ1-1
v_call: TRBV12-5
clone_size: NA
d_call: TRBD1
cdr3_aa: CASGFSGTAYTEAFF
cdr3_nt: TGTGCTAGTGGTTTTTCCGGGACAGCTTACACTGAAGCTTTCTTT